Below, 3 T cell receptor beta chains from the same sample are listed, as sequenced in a study of cytomegalovirus exposure and HLA in healthy donors. TCRdb's table, derived via immunoSEQ multiplex PCR, lists solely in-frame clones and lacks some. The sample lists 60,000 or so clones; 90% were seen once. The specimen sequenced was PBMCs. These receptor sequences come from a man younger than 35 in good health and CMV-seronegative.

The chain links TRBV30 to TRBJ1-2, with 7 positions matching TRBD1. Germline V gene data show CDR1 as GTSNPN and CDR2 as SVGIG (reference sequence). The length of the CDR3 is 13 residues. V was pared by 2 bases and J by 4 bases, with 4 bases of the junction left unmatched. The CDR3 bases are TGTGCCTGGAGTAACGCAGGGGGCTATGGCTACACCTTC. Translation gives CAWSNAGGYGYTF.

The chain joins TRBV6-1 to TRBJ2-7, with 9 bases matching TRBD1. V was clipped by 5 bases and J by 2 bases; unmatched bases: 4. The CDR3 sequence is 14 residues long. Germline assignment: CDR1 MNHNS and CDR2 SASEGT. Written as DNA, the CDR3 is TGTGCCAGCAGTAAGGACAGGGGCCCCTACGAGCAGTACTTC. Translating gives CASSKDRGPYEQYF.

This clone was detected once. Other DNA sequences in this sample translate to the same CDR3. The rearrangement uses TRBV2 and TRBJ2-1; 10 bases are shared with TRBD2. Unmatched junction bases numbered 3, after V lost 7 bases and J lost 0 bases. From germline, CDR1 is SNHLY and CDR2 FYNNEI. This CDR3 region has 15 residues. The CDR3 DNA follows: TGTGCCAGCAATCCTAGCGGGAGCTCCTACAATGAGCAGTTCTTC. Translated: CASNPSGSSYNEQFF. The full variable domain, rest sourced from reference TRBV2 and TRBJ2-1, is EPEVTQTPSHQVTQMGQEVILRCVPISNHLYFYWYRQILGQKVEFLVSFYNNEISEKSEIFDDQFSVERPDGSNFTLKIRSTKLEDSAMYFCASNPSGSSYNEQFFGPGTRLTVL.